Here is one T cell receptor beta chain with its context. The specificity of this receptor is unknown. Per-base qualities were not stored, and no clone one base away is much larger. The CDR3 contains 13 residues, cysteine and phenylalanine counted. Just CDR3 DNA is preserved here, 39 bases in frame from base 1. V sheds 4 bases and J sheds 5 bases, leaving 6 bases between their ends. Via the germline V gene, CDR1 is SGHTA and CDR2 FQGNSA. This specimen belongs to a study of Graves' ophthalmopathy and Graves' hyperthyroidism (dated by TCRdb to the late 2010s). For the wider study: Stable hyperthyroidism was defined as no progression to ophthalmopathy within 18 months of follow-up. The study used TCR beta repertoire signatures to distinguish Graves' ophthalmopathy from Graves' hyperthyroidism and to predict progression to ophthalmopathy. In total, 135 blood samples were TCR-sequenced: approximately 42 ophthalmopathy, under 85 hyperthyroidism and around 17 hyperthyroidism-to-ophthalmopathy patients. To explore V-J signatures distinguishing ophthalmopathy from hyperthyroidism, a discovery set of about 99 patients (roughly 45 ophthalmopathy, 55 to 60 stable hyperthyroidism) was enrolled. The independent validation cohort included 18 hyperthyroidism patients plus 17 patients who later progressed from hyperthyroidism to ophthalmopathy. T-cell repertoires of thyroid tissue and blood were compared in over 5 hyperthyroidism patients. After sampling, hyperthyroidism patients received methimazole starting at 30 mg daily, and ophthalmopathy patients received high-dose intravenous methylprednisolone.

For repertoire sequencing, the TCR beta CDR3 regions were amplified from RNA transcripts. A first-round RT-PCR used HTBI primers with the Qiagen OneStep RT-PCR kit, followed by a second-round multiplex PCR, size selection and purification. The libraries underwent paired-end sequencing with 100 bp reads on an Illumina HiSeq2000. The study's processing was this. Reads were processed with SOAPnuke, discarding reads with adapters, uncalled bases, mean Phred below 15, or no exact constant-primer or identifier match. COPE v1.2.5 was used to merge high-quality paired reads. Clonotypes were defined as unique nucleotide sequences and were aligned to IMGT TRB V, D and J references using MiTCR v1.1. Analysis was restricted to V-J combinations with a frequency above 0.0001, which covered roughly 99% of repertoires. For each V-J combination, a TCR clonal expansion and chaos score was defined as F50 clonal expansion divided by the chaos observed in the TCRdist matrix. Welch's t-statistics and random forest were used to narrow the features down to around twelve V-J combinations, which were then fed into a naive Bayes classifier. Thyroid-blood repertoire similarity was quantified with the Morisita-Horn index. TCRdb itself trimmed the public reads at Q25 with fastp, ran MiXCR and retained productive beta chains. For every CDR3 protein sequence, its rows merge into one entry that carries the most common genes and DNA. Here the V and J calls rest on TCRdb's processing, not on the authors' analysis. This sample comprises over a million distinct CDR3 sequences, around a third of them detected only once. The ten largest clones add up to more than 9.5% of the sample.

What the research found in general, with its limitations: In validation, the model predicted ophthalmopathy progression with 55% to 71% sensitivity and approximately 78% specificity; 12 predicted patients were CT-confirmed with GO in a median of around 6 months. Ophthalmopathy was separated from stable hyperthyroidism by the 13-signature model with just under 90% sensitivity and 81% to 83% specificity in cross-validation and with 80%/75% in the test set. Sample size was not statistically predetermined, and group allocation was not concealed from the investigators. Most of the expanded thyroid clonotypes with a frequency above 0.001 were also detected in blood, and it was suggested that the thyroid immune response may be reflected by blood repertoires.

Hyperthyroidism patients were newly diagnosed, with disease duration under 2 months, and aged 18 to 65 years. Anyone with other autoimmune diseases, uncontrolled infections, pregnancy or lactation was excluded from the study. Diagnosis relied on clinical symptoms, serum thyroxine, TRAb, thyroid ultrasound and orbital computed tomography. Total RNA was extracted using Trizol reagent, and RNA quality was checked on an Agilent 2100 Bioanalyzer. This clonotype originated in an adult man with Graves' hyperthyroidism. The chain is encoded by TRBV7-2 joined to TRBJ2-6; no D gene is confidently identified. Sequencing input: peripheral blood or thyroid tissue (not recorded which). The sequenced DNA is TGTGCCAGCAGCTCCGTCCGGGCCAACGTCCTGACTTTC. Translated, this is CASSSVRANVLTF. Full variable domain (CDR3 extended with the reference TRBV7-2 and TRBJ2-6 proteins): GAGVSQSPSNKVTEKGKDVELRCDPISGHTALYWYRQSLGQGLEFLIYFQGNSAPDKSGLPSDRFSAERTGGSVSTLTIQRTQQEDSAVYLCASSSVRANVLTFGAGSRLTVL.